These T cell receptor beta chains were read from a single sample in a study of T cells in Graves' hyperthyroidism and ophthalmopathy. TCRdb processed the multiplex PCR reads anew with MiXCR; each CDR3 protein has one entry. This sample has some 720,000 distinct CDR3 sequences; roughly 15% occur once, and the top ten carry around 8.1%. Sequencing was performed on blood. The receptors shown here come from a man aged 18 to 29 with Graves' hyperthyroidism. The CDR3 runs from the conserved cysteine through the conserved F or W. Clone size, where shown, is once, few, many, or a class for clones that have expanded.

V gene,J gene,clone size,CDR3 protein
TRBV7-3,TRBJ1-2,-,CASSLPGNYGYTF
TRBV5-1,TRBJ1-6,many,CASSPGTENSPLHF
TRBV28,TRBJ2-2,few,CASSWGGGAVYSGELFF
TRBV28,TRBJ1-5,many,CASNADRGLNQPQHF
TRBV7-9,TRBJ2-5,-,CASSLGGDSETQYF
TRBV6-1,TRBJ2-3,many,CASGSARLADTQYF
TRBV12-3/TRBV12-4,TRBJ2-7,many,CASSPGTGYYEQYF
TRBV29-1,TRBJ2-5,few,CSVVLAGVRETQYF
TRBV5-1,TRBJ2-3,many,CASSLYGDLTDTQYF
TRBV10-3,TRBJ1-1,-,CAISDRDWEAFF
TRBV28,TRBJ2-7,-,CASSPPGQGAGNEQYF
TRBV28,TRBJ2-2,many,CASSWGGVNTGELFF
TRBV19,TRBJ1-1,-,CASSSDRAAFF
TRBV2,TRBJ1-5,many,CASSSDSYNQPQHF
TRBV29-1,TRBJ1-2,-,CSVKGWRIYGYTF
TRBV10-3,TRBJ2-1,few,CAISDQRVANEQFF
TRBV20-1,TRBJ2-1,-,CSARDPRGGTYNEQFF
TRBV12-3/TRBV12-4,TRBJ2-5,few,CASNGAFQETQYF
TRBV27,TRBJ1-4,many,CASSFPYRQGSDEKLFF
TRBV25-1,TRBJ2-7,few,CASRDGFSYEQYF
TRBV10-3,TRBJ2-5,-,CAISGDRATGETQYF
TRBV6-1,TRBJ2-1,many,CASSSQQGASYNEQFF
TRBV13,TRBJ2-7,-,CASSRGTKNYEQYF
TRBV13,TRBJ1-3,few,CASSPGKGNTIYF
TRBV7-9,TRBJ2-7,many,CASSLGFPGEQYF
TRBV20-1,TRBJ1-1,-,CSASLGGANTEAFF
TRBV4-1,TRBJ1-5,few,CASSVVGIGQPQHF
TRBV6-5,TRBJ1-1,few,CASSYPPPGPEAFF
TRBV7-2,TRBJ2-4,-,CASSMTSGRSLAKNIQYF
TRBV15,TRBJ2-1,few,CATSRRGVDNEQFF
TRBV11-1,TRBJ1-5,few,CASSLGTVFPQHF
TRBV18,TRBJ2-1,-,CASSPLPGLSSYNEQFF
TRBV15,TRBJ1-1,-,CATQVRGNTEAFF
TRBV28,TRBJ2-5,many,CASASPGSVETQYF
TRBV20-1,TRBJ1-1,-,CSARVDRDTEAFF
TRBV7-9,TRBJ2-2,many,CASSSTSGRANTGELFF
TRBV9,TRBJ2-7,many,CASSVEGRGSYEQYF
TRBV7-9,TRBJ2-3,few,CASSLADDPDTQYF
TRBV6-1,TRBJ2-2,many,CASSDPNTGELFF
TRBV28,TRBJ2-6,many,CASKSGAGDGANVLTF
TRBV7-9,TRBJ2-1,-,CASSLGGWASGSQSYNEQFF
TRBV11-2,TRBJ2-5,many,CASSKVQETQYF
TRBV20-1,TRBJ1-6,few,CSARRNEGYSPLHF
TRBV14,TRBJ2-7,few,CASSQGAAYEQYF
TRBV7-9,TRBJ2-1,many,CASSFITSARGGNEQFF
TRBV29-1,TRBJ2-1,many,CSAKWSVYNEQFF
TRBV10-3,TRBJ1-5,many,CAISDRLNGDQPQHF
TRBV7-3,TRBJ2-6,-,CASRTRGYCAGANVLTF
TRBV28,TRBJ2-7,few,CASSPLDRLSYEQYF
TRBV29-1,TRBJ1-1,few,CSDGTVNEAFF
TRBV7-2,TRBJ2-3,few,CASSLAVDGGSTDTQYF